This T cell receptor beta chain was found in a study of beta chain features in type 1 diabetes. There are a few counts of this clone. Reverse transcription of all isolated RNA meant that expressed TCRB transcripts were sequenced. TCRdb's table, derived via immunoSEQ multiplex PCR, lists solely in-frame clones and lacks some. The sample shows roughly 240,000 clones, around an eighth of them seen only once. This CDR3 region has 13 residues. Germline trimming cut 10 bases from V and 5 bases from J; bases unmatched to any gene: 4. Germline V gene lookup returns CDR1 MNHEY and CDR2 SVGAGI. Sequences were obtained from naive CD4+ T cells from blood. The receptor's source is a woman in her thirties or forties in good health. The chain has TRBV6-5 and TRBJ2-5, with 13 bases aligning to TRBD2. CDR3 sequence reads: CAIRGLAGETQYF. The CDR3 DNA reads as TGTGCCATCAGGGGACTAGCGGGGGAGACCCAGTACTTC.